Given below is one T cell receptor beta chain in context. The target antigen is unknown. One end of the junction is discordant with germline, which a read error may explain. The data stem from a study of T cells in Graves' hyperthyroidism and ophthalmopathy. The study, taken as a whole, reports: Before onset, ophthalmopathy was predicted by the model a median around 6 months earlier.

Exclusions: uncontrolled infection, other autoimmune disease, pregnancy, lactation. RNA transcripts provided the source from which TCR beta CDR3 regions were amplified. Using the HTBI primer set, a first-round RT-PCR was run on the TCR CDR3. MiXCR, run by TCRdb on the multiplex PCR reads, gives a single entry per CDR3 protein. The sample includes around 720,000 distinct CDR3 sequences, over 35% of them seen just once. This receptor was identified in a woman aged 40 to 50 with Graves' hyperthyroidism. The sequencing input was blood.

The CDR3 nucleotides read TGTGCCGGCAGTAGCGGGGGGGTGGAGACCCAGTACTTC. The encoded protein is CAGSSGGVETQYF. V usage is TRBV6-2 or TRBV6-3 and J usage is TRBJ2-5; 11 nucleotides match TRBD2. The CDR3 is made up of 13 amino acids. Germline V gene data show CDR1 as MNHEY and CDR2 as SVGEGT.